This T cell receptor beta chain was identified during a study of shared clonotypes between healthy human individuals (TCRdb year 2020). In terms of the full investigation: The cohort included a few men and a couple of women between 18 and 49 years of age. For each donor, CD4 naive and CD4 memory were each run on three plates, CD8 naive on two plates, and CD8 memory on one plate. The study deeply sequenced blood TCR repertoires of about five healthy adults to estimate repertoire size and the extent of clonotype sharing between individuals. To increase sequencing depth and limit assay-specific biases, TCR repertoire library preparation and sequencing were carried out by different laboratories using diverse techniques. Leukapheresis yielded between about 0.8 and 9.5 billion PBMCs per donor.

The germline V gene yields SGHTA for CDR1 and FQGNSA for CDR2. From the cysteine up to the phenylalanine, the CDR3 has a length of 13 residues. Kept here is only the CDR3 DNA, which spans 39 bases and is read in frame from base 1. Beyond this particular receptor, the publication reports: Larger estimated clonotype richness was generally found for naive subsets than for memory subsets. Sampling was restricted to blood, and TCR repertoires in tissue are likely to differ from TCR repertoires in blood. Compared with non-shared clonotypes, clonotypes shared by all four sorted-subset donors had higher generation probabilities. About 5% of naive CD4, 3.5% of naive CD8, roughly 2.4% of memory CD4, and 0.35% to 0.4% of memory CD8 clonotypes were shared across several donors. Pairwise subsampling led to the expectation that sequencing depth would affect the degree of clonotype sharing among donors. Rarefaction of sorted-subset datasets indicated incomplete sequencing despite the large sequencing depth. Because the study included only a small number of donors, the genetic and exposure-history diversity represented was limited.

Using the deep immunoSEQ assay, multiplex PCR amplified TCR CDR3 regions from genomic DNA. Extracted genomic DNA from each cell subset was spread evenly across all wells of several immunoSEQ 96-well plates, with each plate serving as a replicate. For sorted subsets, 200 to 250 ng of genomic DNA, equivalent to tens of thousands of T cell genomes, went into each replicate PCR. Purified libraries were quantified with a Qubit 3.0 fluorometer, sized on a Bioanalyzer 2100, and re-quantified with the KAPA Library Quantification kit. Every immunoSEQ 96-well plate was sequenced on a dedicated single-read 150-cycle Illumina NextSeq 550 flow cell. From the authors' description of their analysis: The immunoSEQ output contained only junctional sequences without quality scores, so filtering could not match that applied to full-length reads. To assign V/J genes and CDR3, sequences were annotated using PyIR, a Python wrapper for IgBLAST v1.9, with IMGT germline references. Reads with weak V/J assignments (E-value above 1e-6), missing CDR3, stop codons, out-of-frame junctions, or ambiguous translated residues were removed. V3J clonotypes were defined as sequences sharing the same inferred V gene, J gene, and CDR3 amino acid sequence. Percentage overlap between repertoires was computed as shared unique clonotypes divided by the size of the smaller repertoire. RTK rarefaction, the Chao1 estimator, and Recon v2.1 estimates of unobserved clonotypes were used to assess repertoire richness. Generation probabilities were computed with OLGA for all TCRbeta clonotypes obtained by the gDNA method from a few donors. The table was pulled from immuneACCESS by TCRdb, which kept in-frame rearrangements only. Such tables lose some clones; where checked, under half of the loss comes from unresolved V genes, and the rest has no known cause. V and J calls and clone size are given by that table; D and trimming were obtained from the DNA. The sample data list about 680,000 clones, and about 91% of these were observed just once. Approximately 24% of the sample belongs to the ten largest clones.

Of note for this clone: Its specific antigen is unknown. No much larger clonotype is one base removed from it; base qualities were not supplied.

For the CD8 naive samples, CD45RO-negative cells were positively selected for CCR7, yielding a CD45RA+CCR7+ population from which TemRA cells were excluded. The donors were healthy, HIV-negative adults with no recently reported acute infections or vaccinations. Only Caucasian adults living in Nashville, Tennessee, USA were represented among the donors. Blood was collected by leukapheresis, and PBMCs were isolated by Ficoll-Histopaque density gradient centrifugation and then cryopreserved in liquid nitrogen vapor phase. Analytical flow cytometry was used to check the purity and quantity of every magnetically sorted T cell population. From each sorted fraction, genomic DNA was isolated and quantified by UV absorbance on a Nanodrop 2000c.

Recombination joined TRBV7-2 with TRBJ2-1; the D gene remains uncertain. This clonotype was obtained from a man younger than 40 in good health. Sequencing was carried out using naive CD8+ T cells sorted from blood. According to the study, the label for this sample's cell subset or site signals: CD45RA+CCR7+. The CDR3: CAQQSRNTREQFF. At the DNA level, the sequence is TGTGCGCAACAATCACGAAATACCCGAGAGCAGTTCTTC.